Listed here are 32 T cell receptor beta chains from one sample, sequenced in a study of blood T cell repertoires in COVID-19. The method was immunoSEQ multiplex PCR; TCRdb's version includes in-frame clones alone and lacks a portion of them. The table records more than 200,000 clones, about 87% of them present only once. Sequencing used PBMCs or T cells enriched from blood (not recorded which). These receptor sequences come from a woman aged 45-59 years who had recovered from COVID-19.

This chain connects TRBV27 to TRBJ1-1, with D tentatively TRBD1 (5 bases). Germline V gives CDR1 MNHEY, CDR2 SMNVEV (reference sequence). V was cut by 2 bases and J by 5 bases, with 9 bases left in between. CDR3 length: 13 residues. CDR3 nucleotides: TGTGCCAGCAGTTTAATGGGGGGAACTGAAGCTTTCTTT. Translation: CASSLMGGTEAFF.

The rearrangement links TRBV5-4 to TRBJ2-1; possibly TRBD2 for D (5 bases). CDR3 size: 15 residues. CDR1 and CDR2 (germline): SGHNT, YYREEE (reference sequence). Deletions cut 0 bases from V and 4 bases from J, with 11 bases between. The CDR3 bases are TGTGCCAGCAGCTTGGGAAGCGGAACATACAATGAGCAGTTCTTC. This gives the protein CASSLGSGTYNEQFF.

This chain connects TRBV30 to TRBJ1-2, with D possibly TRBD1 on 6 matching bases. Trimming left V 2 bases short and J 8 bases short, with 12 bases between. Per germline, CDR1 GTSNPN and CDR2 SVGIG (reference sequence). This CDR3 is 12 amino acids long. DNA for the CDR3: TGTGCCTGGAGTAATGGGGGCGGCGGCTACACCTTC. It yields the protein CAWSNGGGGYTF.

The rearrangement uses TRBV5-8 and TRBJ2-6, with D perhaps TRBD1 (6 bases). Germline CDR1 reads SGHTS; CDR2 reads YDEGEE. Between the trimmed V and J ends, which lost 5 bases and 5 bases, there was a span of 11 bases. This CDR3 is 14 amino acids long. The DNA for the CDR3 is TGTGCCAGCAGATCGACAGGACGGGCCAACGTCCTGACTTTC. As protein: CASRSTGRANVLTF.

The CDR3: CASSQDLRLAGLNEQFF. The CDR3 region has the DNA TGCGCCAGCAGCCAAGATTTGCGACTAGCGGGATTAAATGAGCAGTTCTTC. This chain joins TRBV4-1 and TRBJ2-1; TRBD2 aligns across 11 bases. Germline V gene lookup returns CDR1 MGHRA and CDR2 YSYEKL. Trimming at V came to 0 bases and at J to 7 bases, leaving 8 bases not matched to a gene. This CDR3 contains 17 residues.

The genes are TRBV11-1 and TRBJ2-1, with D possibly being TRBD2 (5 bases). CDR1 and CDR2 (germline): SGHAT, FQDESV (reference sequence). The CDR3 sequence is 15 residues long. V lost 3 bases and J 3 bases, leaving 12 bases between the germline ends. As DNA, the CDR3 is TGTGCCAGCAGCTTTGGGCGGGCCTACTACAATGAGCAGTTCTTC. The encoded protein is CASSFGRAYYNEQFF.

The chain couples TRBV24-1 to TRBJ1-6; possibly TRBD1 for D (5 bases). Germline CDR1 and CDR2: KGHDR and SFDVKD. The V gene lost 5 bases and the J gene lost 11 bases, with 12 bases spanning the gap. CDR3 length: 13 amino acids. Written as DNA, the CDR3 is TGTGCCACCAGTGGGACGCAGGGTGCACCCCTCCACTTT. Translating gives CATSGTQGAPLHF.

The CDR3: CASSSHSGTQYF. CDR3 DNA sequence: TGTGCCAGCAGTTCTCACAGTGGTACGCAGTATTTT. The V and J genes are TRBV28 and TRBJ2-3; the D is unclear. The V and J ends lost 4 bases and 8 bases respectively, with 10 bases between them. This CDR3 contains 12 residues. Germline V gives CDR1 MDHEN, CDR2 SYDVKM.

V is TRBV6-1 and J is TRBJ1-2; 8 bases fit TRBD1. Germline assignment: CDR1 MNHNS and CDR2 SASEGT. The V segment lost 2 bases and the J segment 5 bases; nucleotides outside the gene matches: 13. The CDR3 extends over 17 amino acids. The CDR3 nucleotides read TGTGCCAGCAGTGAAAGGGACAGGCCCCTACTTTGGTATGGCTACACCTTC. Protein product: CASSERDRPLLWYGYTF.

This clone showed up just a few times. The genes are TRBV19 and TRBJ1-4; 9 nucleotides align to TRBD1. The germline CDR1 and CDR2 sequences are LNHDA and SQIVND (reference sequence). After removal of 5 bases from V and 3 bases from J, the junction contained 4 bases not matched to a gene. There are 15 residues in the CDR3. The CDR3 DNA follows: TGTGCCAGTAGTGCCCGACAGGGGGCTAATGAAAAACTGTTTTTT. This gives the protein CASSARQGANEKLFF.

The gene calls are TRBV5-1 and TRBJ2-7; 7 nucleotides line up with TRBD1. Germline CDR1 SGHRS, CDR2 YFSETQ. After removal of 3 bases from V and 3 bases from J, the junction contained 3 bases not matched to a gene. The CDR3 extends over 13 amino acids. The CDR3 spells CASSSQGDYEQYF. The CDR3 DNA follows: TGCGCCAGCAGCTCCCAGGGGGACTACGAGCAGTACTTC.

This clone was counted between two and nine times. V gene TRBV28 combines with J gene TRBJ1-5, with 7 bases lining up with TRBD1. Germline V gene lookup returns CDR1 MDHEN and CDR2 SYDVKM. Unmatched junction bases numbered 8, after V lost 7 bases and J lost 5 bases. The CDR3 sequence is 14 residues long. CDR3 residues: CASTPGQRDQPQHF. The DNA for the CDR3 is TGTGCCAGCACCCCGGGACAGAGAGATCAGCCCCAGCATTTT. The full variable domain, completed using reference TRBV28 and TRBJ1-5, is DVKVTQSSRYLVKRTGEKVFLECVQDMDHENMFWYRQDPGLGLRLIYFSYDVKMKEKGDIPEGYSVSREKKERFSLILESASTNQTSMYLCASTPGQRDQPQHFGDGTRLSIL.

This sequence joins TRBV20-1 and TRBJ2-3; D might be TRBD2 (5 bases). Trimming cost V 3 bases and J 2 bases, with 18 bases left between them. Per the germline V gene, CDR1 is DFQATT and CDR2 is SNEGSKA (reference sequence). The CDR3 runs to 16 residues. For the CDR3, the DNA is TGCAGTGCTAGTGAAGGGAGTATTTGGTCCACAGATACGCAGTATTTT. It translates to CSASEGSIWSTDTQYF.

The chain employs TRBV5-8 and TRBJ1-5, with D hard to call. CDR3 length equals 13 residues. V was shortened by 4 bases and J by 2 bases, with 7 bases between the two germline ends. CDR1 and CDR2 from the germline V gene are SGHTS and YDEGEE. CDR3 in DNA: TGTGCCAGCAGCGCCGAGGGCAATCAGCCCCAGCATTTT. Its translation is CASSAEGNQPQHF.

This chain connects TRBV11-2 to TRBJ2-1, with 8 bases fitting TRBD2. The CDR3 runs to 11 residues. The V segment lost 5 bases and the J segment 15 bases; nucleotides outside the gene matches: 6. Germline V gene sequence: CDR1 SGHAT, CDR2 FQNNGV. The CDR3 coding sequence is TGTGCCAGCAGCCCGCGGGAGGCTCTGTTCTTC. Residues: CASSPREALFF.

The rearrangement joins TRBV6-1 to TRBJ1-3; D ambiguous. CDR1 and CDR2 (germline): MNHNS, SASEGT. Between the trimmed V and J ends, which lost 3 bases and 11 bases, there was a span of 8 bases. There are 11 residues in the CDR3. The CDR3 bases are TGTGCCAGCAGTGATTTCTTCCCCATATATTTT. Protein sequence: CASSDFFPIYF.

The chain's CDR3 is CASRPLAGGPTDTQYF. DNA for the CDR3: TGTGCCAGCCGACCACTAGCGGGAGGGCCAACAGATACGCAGTATTTT. The chain has TRBV2 and TRBJ2-3, with 13 bases matching TRBD2. V shed 8 bases, J shed 3 bases, and the junction held 8 bases outside the gene matches. The germline CDR1 and CDR2 sequences are SNHLY and FYNNEI. The CDR3 spans 16 residues.

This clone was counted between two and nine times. CDR3 sequence: CASSIKGFTEAFF. CDR3 nucleotide sequence: TGTGCCAGTAGTATCAAGGGGTTCACTGAAGCTTTCTTT. V is TRBV19 and J is TRBJ1-1; D possibly corresponds to TRBD1 (5 bases). This CDR3 has 13 amino acids. Trimming shortened V by 3 bases and J by 4 bases, and 9 bases separated the two germline ends. The germline CDR1 and CDR2 sequences are LNHDA and SQIVND (reference sequence).

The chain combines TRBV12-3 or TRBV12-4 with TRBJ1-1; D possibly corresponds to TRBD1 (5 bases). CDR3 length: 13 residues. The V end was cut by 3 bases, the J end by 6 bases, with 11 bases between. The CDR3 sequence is CASSFQGTPEAFF. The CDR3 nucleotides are TGTGCCAGCAGTTTTCAGGGTACCCCTGAAGCTTTCTTT.

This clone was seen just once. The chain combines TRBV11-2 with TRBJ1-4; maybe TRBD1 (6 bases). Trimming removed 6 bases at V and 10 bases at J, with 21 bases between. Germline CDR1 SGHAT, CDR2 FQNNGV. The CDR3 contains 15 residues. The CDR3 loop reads CASRGRGPWVGKLFF. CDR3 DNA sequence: TGTGCCAGCAGGGGGCGGGGGCCCTGGGTTGGAAAACTGTTTTTT. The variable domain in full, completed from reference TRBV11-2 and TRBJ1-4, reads EAGVAQSPRYKIIEKRQSVAFWCNPISGHATLYWYQQILGQGPKLLIQFQNNGVVDDSQLPKDRFSAERLKGVDSTLKIQPAKLEDSAVYLCASRGRGPWVGKLFFGSGTQLSVL.

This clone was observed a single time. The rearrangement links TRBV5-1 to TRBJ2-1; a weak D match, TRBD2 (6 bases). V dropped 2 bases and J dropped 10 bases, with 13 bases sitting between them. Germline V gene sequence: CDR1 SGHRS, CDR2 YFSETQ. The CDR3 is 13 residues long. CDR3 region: CASSFTGLTEQFF. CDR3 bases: TGCGCCAGCAGCTTTACGGGACTGACGGAGCAGTTCTTC.

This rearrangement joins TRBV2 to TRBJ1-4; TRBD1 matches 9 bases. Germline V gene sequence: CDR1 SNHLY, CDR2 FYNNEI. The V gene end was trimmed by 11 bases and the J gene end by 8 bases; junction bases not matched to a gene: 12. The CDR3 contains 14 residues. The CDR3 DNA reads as TGTGCCTCCCGAGAACAGGGGGCAGGAGAAAAACTGTTTTTT. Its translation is CASREQGAGEKLFF.

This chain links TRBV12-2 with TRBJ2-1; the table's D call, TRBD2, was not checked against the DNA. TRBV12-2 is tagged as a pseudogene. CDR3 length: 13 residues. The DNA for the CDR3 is TGTGCAAGCTCAGGAGGTTTTTACAATGAGCAGTTCTTC. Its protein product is CASSGGFYNEQFF.

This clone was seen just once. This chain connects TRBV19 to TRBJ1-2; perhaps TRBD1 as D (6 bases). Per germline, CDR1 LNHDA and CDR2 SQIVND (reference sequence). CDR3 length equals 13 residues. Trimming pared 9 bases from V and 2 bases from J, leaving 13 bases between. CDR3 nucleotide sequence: TGTGCCAGCGAAAAAAGGGGGAACTATGGCTACACCTTC. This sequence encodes CASEKRGNYGYTF. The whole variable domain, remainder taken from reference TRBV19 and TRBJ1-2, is DGGITQSPKYLFRKEGQNVTLSCEQNLNHDAMYWYRQDPGQGLRLIYYSQIVNDFQKGDIAEGYSVSREKKESFPLTVTSAQKNPTAFYLCASEKRGNYGYTFGSGTRLTVV.

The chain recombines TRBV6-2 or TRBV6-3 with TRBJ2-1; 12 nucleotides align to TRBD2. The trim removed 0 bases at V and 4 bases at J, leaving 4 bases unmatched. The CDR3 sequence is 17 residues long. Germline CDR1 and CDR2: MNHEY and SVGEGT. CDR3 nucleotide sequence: TGTGCCAGCAGTTACTCGATTCTAGCGGGAGGGTACAATGAGCAGTTCTTC. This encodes CASSYSILAGGYNEQFF.

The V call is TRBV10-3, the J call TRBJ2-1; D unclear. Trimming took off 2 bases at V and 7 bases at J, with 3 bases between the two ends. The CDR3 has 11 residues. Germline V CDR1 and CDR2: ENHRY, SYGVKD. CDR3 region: CAISEVNEQFF. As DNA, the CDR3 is TGTGCCATCAGTGAGGTAAATGAGCAGTTCTTC.

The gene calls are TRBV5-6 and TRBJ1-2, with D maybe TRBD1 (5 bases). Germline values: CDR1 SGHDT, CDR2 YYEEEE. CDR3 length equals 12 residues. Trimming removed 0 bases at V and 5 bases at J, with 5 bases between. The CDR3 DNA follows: TGTGCCAGCAGCTTGGAGGGGTATGGCTACACCTTC. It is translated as CASSLEGYGYTF.

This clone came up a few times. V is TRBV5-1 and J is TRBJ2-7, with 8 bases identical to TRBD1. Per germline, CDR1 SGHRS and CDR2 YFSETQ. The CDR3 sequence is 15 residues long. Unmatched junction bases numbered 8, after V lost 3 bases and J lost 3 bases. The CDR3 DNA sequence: TGCGCCAGCAGCTCCACAGGGGGGCTGAACTACGAGCAGTACTTC. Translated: CASSSTGGLNYEQYF.

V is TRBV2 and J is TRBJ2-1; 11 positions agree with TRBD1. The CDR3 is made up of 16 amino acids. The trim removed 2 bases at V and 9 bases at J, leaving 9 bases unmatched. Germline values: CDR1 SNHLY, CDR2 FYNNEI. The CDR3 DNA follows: TGTGCCAGCAGTGAATCGTGGACAGGGGGCAAGAGTGAGCAGTTCTTC. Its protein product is CASSESWTGGKSEQFF.

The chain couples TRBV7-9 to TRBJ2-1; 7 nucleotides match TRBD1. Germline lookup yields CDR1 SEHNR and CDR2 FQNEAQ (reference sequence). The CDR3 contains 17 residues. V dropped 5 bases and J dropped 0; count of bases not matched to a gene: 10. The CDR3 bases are TGTGCCAGCAGCCCATTAGGGGGCCGGAGCTCCTACAATGAGCAGTTCTTC. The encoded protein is CASSPLGGRSSYNEQFF.

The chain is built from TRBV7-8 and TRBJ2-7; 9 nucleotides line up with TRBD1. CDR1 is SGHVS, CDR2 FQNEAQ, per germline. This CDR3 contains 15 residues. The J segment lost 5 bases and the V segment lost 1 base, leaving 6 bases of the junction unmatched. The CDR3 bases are TGTGCCAGCAGCTTAGAGGGACAGGGTTTCCACGAGCAGTACTTC. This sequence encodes CASSLEGQGFHEQYF.

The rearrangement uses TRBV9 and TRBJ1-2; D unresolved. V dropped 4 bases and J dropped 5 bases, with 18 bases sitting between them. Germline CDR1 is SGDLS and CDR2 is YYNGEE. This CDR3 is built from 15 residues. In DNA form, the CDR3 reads TGTGCCAGCAGCTCGAGCCGGGATTCCAGGTATGGCTACACCTTC. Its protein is CASSSSRDSRYGYTF.